A single sample gave rise to the 21 T cell receptor beta chains below, sequenced in a study of quantifying T cell responses using KT2 cells. Study-level background: RNA was reverse transcribed with TCR alpha and beta constant-region primers.

The cDNA 3' end received a ligated oligonucleotide with a UMI. The first PCR ran approximately 4 cycles with an equimolar RC1.1 and RC1.2 beta primer mix. TCRdb reprocessed the UMI-ligation and nested PCR reads with MiXCR, giving one entry per CDR3 protein. The profile shows fewer than 45,000 distinct CDR3 sequences, over 15% of them singletons. The sample taken for sequencing was PBMCs spiked with cells of the T cell clone KT2. Receptor source: a human donor.

This clonotype has more than one count but fewer than ten. The chain is built from TRBV25-1 and TRBJ2-7; a possible D gene is TRBD1 (6 bases). V was trimmed by 4 bases and J by 2 bases, leaving 18 bases between them. Looked up from germline, CDR1 is MGHDK and CDR2 is SYGVNS. The CDR3 has 16 residues. The CDR3, as DNA: TGTGCCAGCAGTGGGTCCGACAGGCACGGGACCTACGAGCAGTACTTC. Translating gives CASSGSDRHGTYEQYF.

By share of the sample, this clonotype is medium-sized. CDR3 loop: CASMGDTQYF. In nucleotides, the CDR3 is TGTGCCAGTATGGGAGATACGCAGTATTTT. The chain combines TRBV12-3 or TRBV12-4 with TRBJ2-3; unclear D gene. CDR3 length: 10 amino acids. The V gene lost 9 bases and the J gene lost 5 bases, with 6 bases spanning the gap.

This clonotype was counted between two and nine times. The chain recombines TRBV15 with TRBJ2-5; D gene unclear. Trimming stripped 0 bases from V and 2 bases from J, with 10 bases between. From germline, CDR1 is LNHNV and CDR2 YYDKDF (reference sequence). The length of the CDR3 is 15 residues. CDR3 region: CATSRDSQQQETQYF. CDR3 in DNA: TGTGCCACCAGCAGAGACTCACAGCAGCAAGAGACCCAGTACTTC.

This clonotype was found a few times. The chain links TRBV4-2 to TRBJ2-6; D might be TRBD1 (5 bases). Trimming took 1 base from V and 0 from J, leaving 7 bases between them. Germline V gives CDR1 LGHNA, CDR2 YNFKEQ. The CDR3 length is 16 residues. CDR3 region: CASSQGTNSGANVLTF. The DNA of the CDR3 is TGTGCCAGCAGCCAAGGGACAAACTCTGGGGCCAACGTCCTGACTTTC.

The table lists this clonotype with many counts. V gene TRBV21-1 combines with J gene TRBJ2-5; the table names TRBD1, a call not compared with the DNA. TRBV21-1 is a pseudogene locus. The CDR3 extends over 17 amino acids. The CDR3 reads CASGQSNRFPQGETQYF. CDR3 in DNA: TGTGCCAGCGGACAATCTAACAGGTTTCCTCAGGGGGAGACCCAGTACTTC.

The genes are TRBV7-2 and TRBJ1-1; D gene unclear. With 2 bases removed from V and 4 bases from J, the gap between germline ends came to 8 bases. CDR1 SGHTA and CDR2 FQGNSA come from the germline V gene. This CDR3 contains 13 residues. The CDR3 spells CASSLIRPTEAFF. The CDR3 nucleotides are TGTGCCAGCAGCTTAATACGGCCCACTGAAGCTTTCTTT.

This clonotype has a count of ten or more. The chain couples TRBV11-3 to TRBJ2-1; D gene unclear. Deletions cut 6 bases from V and 8 bases from J, with 8 bases between. CDR1 is SGHNT, CDR2 YENEEA, per germline. The CDR3 loop spans 11 amino acids. The CDR3 reads CASSRNYEQFF. The CDR3 coding sequence is TGTGCCAGCAGTCGCAACTATGAGCAGTTCTTC.

The chain combines TRBV24-1 with TRBJ2-1; possibly TRBD1 or TRBD2 for D (6 bases each). V lost 7 bases, J lost 8 bases, and 14 bases lay in between. CDR1 is KGHDR and CDR2 is SFDVKD in the germline V gene. The CDR3 length is 13 residues. The CDR3 DNA follows: TGTGCCACCAGGGGAGTCGGGGGCTATGAGCAGTTCTTC. This encodes CATRGVGGYEQFF.

The J gene is TRBJ2-3, the V gene TRBV27; no firm D call. This CDR3 has 13 amino acids. V lost 0 bases, J lost 1 base, and 2 bases lay in between. Germline-derived CDR1 and CDR2 are MNHEY and SMNVEV (reference sequence). CDR3 region: CASSLSGTDTQYF. Here the CDR3 DNA reads TGTGCCAGCAGTTTATCCGGCACAGATACGCAGTATTTT.

The V call is TRBV20-1, the J call TRBJ2-1, with 16 bases lining up with TRBD2. The CDR3 loop spans 16 amino acids. V was clipped by 5 bases and J by 3 bases; unmatched bases: 4. Germline V gene sequence: CDR1 DFQATT, CDR2 SNEGSKA (reference sequence). The CDR3 loop is CSAPGLAGGIYNEQFF. CDR3 nucleotide sequence: TGCAGTGCTCCGGGACTAGCGGGAGGGATCTACAATGAGCAGTTCTTC.

The table lists this clonotype with many counts. The J gene is TRBJ2-1, the V gene TRBV29-1; 12 positions agree with TRBD2. V dropped 6 bases and J dropped 0; count of bases not matched to a gene: 12. Germline V lookup: CDR1 SQVTM, CDR2 ANQGSEA. The CDR3 runs 18 residues. The CDR3 loop is CSVSGLAGQLSSYNEQFF. The CDR3 DNA follows: TGCAGCGTGAGTGGACTAGCGGGGCAGCTTAGCTCCTACAATGAGCAGTTCTTC.

This clonotype came up many times. The J gene is TRBJ2-1, the V gene TRBV6-2 or TRBV6-3; 12 bases are shared with TRBD2. The length of the CDR3 is 13 residues. J was trimmed by 6 bases and V by 10 bases; bases with no gene match: 4. The germline V gene encodes CDR1 MNHEY and CDR2 SVGEGT. The CDR3 sequence: CATGLAGTNEQFF. The CDR3, as DNA: TGTGCCACCGGACTAGCGGGAACCAATGAGCAGTTCTTC.

In DNA form, the CDR3 reads TGTGCCAGCAGCCGACAGGGACGGAACTATGGCTACACCTTC. It yields the protein CASSRQGRNYGYTF. This chain links TRBV2 with TRBJ1-2, with 7 positions matching TRBD1. Germline V lookup: CDR1 SNHLY, CDR2 FYNNEI. Germline trimming cut 6 bases from V and 2 bases from J; bases unmatched to any gene: 6. The CDR3 is 14 amino acids.

About this clonotype itself: A read error may be the cause here, since a much bigger clone is one base away. V is TRBV2 and J is TRBJ2-7; D ambiguous. The ends were cut back, 8 bases at V and 5 bases at J, with 10 bases in the middle. The CDR3 length is 11 residues. Germline V gene sequence: CDR1 SNHLY, CDR2 FYNNEI. The CDR3 DNA reads as TGTGCCAGCGGTAGGGAACACGAGCAGTACTTC. As protein: CASGREHEQYF.

At least ten counts were recorded for this clonotype. This chain connects TRBV19 to TRBJ1-2; D is uncertain. Germline V gene lookup returns CDR1 LNHDA and CDR2 SQIVND (reference sequence). V lost 8 bases and J lost 7, with 14 bases in between. The CDR3 extends over 12 amino acids. Here the CDR3 reads CASLSGGSGYTF. The CDR3 DNA sequence: TGTGCCAGTCTCTCTGGAGGCAGTGGCTACACCTTC.

The CDR3 sequence: CASSLAGTSYNEQFF. In DNA, the CDR3 is TGTGCCAGCTCATTAGCCGGGACTAGCTACAATGAGCAGTTCTTC. V usage is TRBV18 and J usage is TRBJ2-1; 8 bases fit TRBD2. CDR1 is KGHSH, CDR2 LQKENI, per germline. The CDR3 runs 15 residues. Unmatched junction bases numbered 6, after V lost 5 bases and J lost 3 bases.

Many counts were recorded for this clonotype. The rearrangement uses TRBV9 and TRBJ2-1, with 14 bases identical to TRBD2. The CDR3 is 20 residues long. Germline lookup yields CDR1 SGDLS and CDR2 YYNGEE. The J segment lost 1 base and the V segment lost 0 bases, leaving 9 bases of the junction unmatched. This CDR3 is CASSVGSGTSGGQSYNEQFF. DNA of the CDR3: TGTGCCAGCAGCGTAGGCTCTGGGACTAGCGGGGGCCAATCCTACAATGAGCAGTTCTTC.

This clonotype was counted only a few times. The V and J genes are TRBV29-1 and TRBJ2-7; perhaps TRBD2 as D (6 bases). CDR3 size: 13 residues. Germline V gene data show CDR1 as SQVTM and CDR2 as ANQGSEA. With 4 bases removed from V and 5 bases from J, the gap between germline ends came to 15 bases. The CDR3, as DNA: TGCAGCGTTGTTGGGGTTACGGGGGACGAGCAGTACTTC. Its translation: CSVVGVTGDEQYF.

The rearrangement uses TRBV30 and TRBJ2-4, with D tentatively TRBD1 (6 bases). The CDR3 sequence is 15 residues long. Germline loops: CDR1 GTSNPN, CDR2 SVGIG (reference sequence). The V gene lost 3 bases and the J gene lost 0 bases, with 12 bases spanning the gap. CDR3 in amino acids: CAWSQEGVAKNIQYF. In DNA form, the CDR3 reads TGTGCCTGGAGCCAAGAGGGGGTAGCCAAAAACATTCAGTACTTC.

The gene calls are TRBV5-1 and TRBJ2-6; D possibly uses TRBD1 or TRBD2 (6 bases each). V gave up 4 bases and J gave up 2 bases, with 13 bases separating them. This CDR3 region has 16 residues. Germline V gives CDR1 SGHRS, CDR2 YFSETQ. This CDR3 reads CASSAQGLAGANVLTF. The DNA of the CDR3 is TGCGCCAGCAGCGCACAGGGACTCGCTGGGGCCAACGTCCTGACTTTC.

The table lists this clonotype with many counts. The chain recombines TRBV15 with TRBJ2-7; TRBD1 is a possible D gene (6 bases). Trimming removed 1 base from V and 0 bases from J, with 13 bases in between. The CDR3 loop spans 16 amino acids. CDR1 and CDR2 from the germline V gene are LNHNV and YYDKDF (reference sequence). The CDR3 region is CATSRGTEHSSYEQYF. The CDR3 bases are TGTGCCACCAGCAGAGGGACAGAACACAGCTCCTACGAGCAGTACTTC.